This TCR beta chain was recovered during a study of control samples from healthy donors and cancer patients. Germline trimming cut 2 bases from V and 6 bases from J; bases unmatched to any gene: 8. The length of the CDR3 is 17 residues. Germline V gene lookup returns CDR1 MNHEY and CDR2 SMNVEV (reference sequence). Assay used: immunoSEQ multiplex PCR; TCRdb lists only in-frame clones, some missing. The data show 150,000 to 200,000 clones, 91% seen once. The sequence came from a woman in her 30s in good health. This sequence joins TRBV27 and TRBJ2-1; 12 nucleotides match TRBD2. The source material was blood. The CDR3 sequence is CASSLGLAGGPGNEQFF. Written as DNA, the CDR3 is TGTGCCAGCAGTTTAGGCCTAGCGGGAGGGCCGGGCAATGAGCAGTTCTTC.